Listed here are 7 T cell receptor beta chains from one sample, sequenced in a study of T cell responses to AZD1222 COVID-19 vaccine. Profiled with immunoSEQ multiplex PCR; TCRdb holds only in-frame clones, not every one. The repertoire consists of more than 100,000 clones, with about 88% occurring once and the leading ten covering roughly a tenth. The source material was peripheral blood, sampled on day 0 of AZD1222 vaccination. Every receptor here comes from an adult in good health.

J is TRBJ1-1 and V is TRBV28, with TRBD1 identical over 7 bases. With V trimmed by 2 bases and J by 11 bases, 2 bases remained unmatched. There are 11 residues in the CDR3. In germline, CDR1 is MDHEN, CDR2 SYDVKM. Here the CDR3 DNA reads TGTGCCAGCAGTTTAAGGGGGCATGCTTTCTTT. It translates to CASSLRGHAFF.

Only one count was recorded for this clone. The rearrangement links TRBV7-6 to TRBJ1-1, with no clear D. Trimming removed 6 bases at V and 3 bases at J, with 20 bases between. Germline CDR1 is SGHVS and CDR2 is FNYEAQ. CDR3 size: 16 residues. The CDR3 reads CASRPLRGTEDTEAFF. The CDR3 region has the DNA TGTGCCAGCAGACCTCTTCGGGGTACCGAGGACACTGAAGCTTTCTTT.

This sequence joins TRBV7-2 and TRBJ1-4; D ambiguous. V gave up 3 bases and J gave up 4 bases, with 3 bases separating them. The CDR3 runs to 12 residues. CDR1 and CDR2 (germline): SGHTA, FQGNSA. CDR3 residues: CASSFFNEKLFF. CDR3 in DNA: TGTGCCAGCAGCTTTTTTAATGAAAAACTGTTTTTT.

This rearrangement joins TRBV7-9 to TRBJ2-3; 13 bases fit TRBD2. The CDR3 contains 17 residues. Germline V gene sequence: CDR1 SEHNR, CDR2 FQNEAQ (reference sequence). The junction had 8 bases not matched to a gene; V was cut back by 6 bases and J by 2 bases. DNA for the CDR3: TGTGCCAGCAGGCCCAGGGGACTAGCGGGAAACACAGATACGCAGTATTTT. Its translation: CASRPRGLAGNTDTQYF.

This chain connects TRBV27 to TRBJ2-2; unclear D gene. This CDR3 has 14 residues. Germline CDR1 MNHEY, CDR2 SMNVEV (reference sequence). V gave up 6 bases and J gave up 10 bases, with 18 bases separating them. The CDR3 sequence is CASSPGLFSSELFF. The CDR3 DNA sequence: TGTGCCAGCAGCCCGGGCCTTTTCTCATCGGAGCTGTTTTTT.

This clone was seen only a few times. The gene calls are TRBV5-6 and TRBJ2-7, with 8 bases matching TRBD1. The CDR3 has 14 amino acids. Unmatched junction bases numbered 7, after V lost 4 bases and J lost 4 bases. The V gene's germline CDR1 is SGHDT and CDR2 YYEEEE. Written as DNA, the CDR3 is TGTGCCAGCAGCACCGGGACAGGACTATACGAGCAGTACTTC. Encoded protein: CASSTGTGLYEQYF. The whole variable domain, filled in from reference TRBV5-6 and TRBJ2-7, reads DAGVTQSPTHLIKTRGQQVTLRCSPKSGHDTVSWYQQALGQGPQFIFQYYEEEERQRGNFPDRFSGHQFPNYSSELNVNALLLGDSALYLCASSTGTGLYEQYFGPGTRLTVT.

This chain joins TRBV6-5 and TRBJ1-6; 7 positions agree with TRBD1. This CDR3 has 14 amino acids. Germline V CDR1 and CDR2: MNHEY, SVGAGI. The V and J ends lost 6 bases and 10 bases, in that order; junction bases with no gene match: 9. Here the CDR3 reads CASSPRDSRSPLHF. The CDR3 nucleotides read TGTGCCAGCAGCCCGCGGGACAGCCGCTCACCCCTCCACTTT.